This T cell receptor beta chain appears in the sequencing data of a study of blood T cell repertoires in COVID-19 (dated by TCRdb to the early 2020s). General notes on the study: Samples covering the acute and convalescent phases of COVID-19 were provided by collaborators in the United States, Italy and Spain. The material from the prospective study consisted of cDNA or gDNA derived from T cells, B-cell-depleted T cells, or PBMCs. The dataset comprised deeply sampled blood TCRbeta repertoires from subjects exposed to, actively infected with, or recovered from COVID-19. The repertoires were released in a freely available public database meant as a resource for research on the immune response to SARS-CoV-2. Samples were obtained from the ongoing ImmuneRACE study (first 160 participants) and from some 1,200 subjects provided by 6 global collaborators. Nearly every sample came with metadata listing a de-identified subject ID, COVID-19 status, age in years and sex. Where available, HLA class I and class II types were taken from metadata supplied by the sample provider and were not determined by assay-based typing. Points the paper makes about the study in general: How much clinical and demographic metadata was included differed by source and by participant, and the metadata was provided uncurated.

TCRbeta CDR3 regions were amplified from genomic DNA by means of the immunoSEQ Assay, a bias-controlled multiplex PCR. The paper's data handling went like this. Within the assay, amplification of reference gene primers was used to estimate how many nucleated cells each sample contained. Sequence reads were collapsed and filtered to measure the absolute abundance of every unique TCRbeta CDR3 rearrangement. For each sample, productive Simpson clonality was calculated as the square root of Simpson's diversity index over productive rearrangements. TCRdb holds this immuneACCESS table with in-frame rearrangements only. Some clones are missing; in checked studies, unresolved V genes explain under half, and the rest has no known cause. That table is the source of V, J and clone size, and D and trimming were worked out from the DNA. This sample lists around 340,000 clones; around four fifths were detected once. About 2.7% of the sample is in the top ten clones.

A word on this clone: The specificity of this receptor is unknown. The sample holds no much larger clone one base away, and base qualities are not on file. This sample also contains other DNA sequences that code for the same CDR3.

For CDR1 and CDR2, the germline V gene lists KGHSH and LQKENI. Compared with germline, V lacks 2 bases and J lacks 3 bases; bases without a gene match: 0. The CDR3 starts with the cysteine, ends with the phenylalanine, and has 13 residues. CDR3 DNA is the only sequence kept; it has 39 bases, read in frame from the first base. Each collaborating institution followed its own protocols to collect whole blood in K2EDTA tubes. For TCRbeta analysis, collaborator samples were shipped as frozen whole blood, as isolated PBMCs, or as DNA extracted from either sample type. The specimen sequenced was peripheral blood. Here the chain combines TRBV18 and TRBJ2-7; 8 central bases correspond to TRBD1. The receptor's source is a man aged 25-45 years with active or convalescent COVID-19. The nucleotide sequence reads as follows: TGTGCCAGCTCACCAGGGACAGGCTACGAGCAGTACTTC. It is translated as CASSPGTGYEQYF.